The entry that follows covers one T cell receptor (beta chain) sequence. This entry is derived from a study of blood T cells in healthy people across ages. Study details: Capture via template switching afforded approximately one barcoded beta molecule per two T cells.

The CDR3 extends over 17 amino acids. In germline, CDR1 is SEHNR, CDR2 FQNEAQ (reference sequence). V was cut by 0 bases and J by 2 bases, with 14 bases left in between. It was approximately 10 milliliters of peripheral blood that were drawn from each donor. A J-beta primer mix and a sample-barcoded 5' primer were used in a second PCR of roughly 7 to 12 cycles. Individual samples furnished no less than 2.5 million CDR3-containing paired-end reads apiece. TCRdb reprocessed the 5' RACE reads via MiXCR and lists one record per CDR3 protein. Seen here are around 1.5 million distinct CDR3 sequences, around 59% observed once, and the top ten hold 6.5% to 8.5%.

This TCR was recovered from a man aged 18 to 30 in good health. The source material was blood. J is TRBJ1-5 and V is TRBV7-9; no clear D gene. CDR3 sequence reads: CASSLAPPRQGNQPQHF. CDR3 nucleotides: TGTGCCAGCAGCTTAGCGCCGCCCCGGCAGGGCAATCAGCCCCAGCATTTT.